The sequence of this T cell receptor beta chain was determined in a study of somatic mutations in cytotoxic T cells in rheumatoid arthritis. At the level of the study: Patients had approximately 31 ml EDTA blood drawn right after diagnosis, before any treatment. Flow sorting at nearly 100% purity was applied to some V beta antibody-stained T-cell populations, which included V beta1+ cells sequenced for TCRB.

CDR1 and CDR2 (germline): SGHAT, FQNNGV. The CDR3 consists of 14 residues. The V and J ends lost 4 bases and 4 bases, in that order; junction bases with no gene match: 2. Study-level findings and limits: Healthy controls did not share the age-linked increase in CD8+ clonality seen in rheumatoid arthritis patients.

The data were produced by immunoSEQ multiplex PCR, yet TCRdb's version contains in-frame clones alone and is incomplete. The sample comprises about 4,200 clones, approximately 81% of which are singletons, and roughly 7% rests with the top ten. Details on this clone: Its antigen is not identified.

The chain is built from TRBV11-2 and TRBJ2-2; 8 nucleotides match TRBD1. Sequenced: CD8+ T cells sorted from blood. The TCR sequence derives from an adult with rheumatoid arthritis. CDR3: CASSWTGSTGELFF. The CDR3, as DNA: TGTGCCAGCAGCTGGACAGGGAGCACCGGGGAGCTGTTTTTT.